Following are 21 T cell receptor beta chains from one sample sequenced in a study of Tregs in tolerant kidney transplant recipients. Sequencing was performed with immunoSEQ multiplex PCR; in TCRdb, only in-frame clones are kept and a portion is missing. The table lists roughly 48,000 clones. The sequencing used CD4+ T cells from blood, collected before the transplant. These receptor sequences come from a human donor who received a combined kidney and bone marrow transplant.

On this clone itself: The read terminates 3 residues ahead of where the CDR3 ends, so the germline J gene completes it. The rearrangement links TRBV30 to TRBJ2-3, with D uncertain. This CDR3 comprises 11 residues. The ends were cut back, 7 bases at V and 0 bases at J, with 5 bases in the middle. Germline loops: CDR1 GTSNPN, CDR2 SVGIG (reference sequence). The CDR3 loop reads CASTSTDTQYF. CDR3 DNA, as far as it was read: TGTGCCTCAACTAGCACAGATACG.

As concerns this clone: The read terminates 3 residues before the CDR3 end, so the remaining end is supplied by the germline J gene. J is TRBJ2-7 and V is TRBV29-1, with 9 bases lining up with TRBD2. This CDR3 spans 13 amino acids. Germline assignment: CDR1 SQVTM and CDR2 ANQGSEA. V lost 6 bases, J lost 6 bases, and 9 bases stayed unmatched. The sequenced part of the CDR3 DNA is TGCAGCGTGGCTAGCGGGATCCTCGGCGAG. As protein: CSVASGILGE. The CDR3 reads in full as CSVASGILGEQYF.

In the case of this clone: The sequence runs out 3 residues before the end of the CDR3; the remainder is reconstructed from the germline J gene. This rearrangement joins TRBV7-3 to TRBJ2-2; no definite D call. Trimming took off 5 bases at V and 6 bases at J, with 7 bases between the two ends. This CDR3 region has 12 residues. Germline-derived CDR1 and CDR2 are SGHTA and FQGTGA. CDR3 residues: CASSPYAGELFF. The DNA read from the CDR3 is TGTGCCAGCAGCCCCTACGCCGGGGAG.

Comment on this clone: The read terminates 3 residues ahead of where the CDR3 ends, so the germline J gene completes it. The chain uses TRBV19 and TRBJ2-1; TRBD1 aligns across 7 bases. J was trimmed by 4 bases and V by 4 bases; bases with no gene match: 22. The CDR3 loop spans 20 amino acids. Germline CDR1 LNHDA, CDR2 SQIVND (reference sequence). The CDR3 loop is CASSTPTGSQRGPIYNEQFF. CDR3 DNA (partial): TGTGCCAGTAGTACTCCGACAGGGTCCCAAAGAGGGCCCATTTACAATGAG.

To note about this clone: The read ends 3 residues shy of where the CDR3 ends; the end is completed using the germline J gene. The gene calls are TRBV6-1 and TRBJ2-1, with 7 bases aligning to TRBD2. From germline, CDR1 is MNHNS and CDR2 SASEGT. This CDR3 is built from 14 residues. Unmatched junction bases numbered 7, after V lost 4 bases and J lost 7 bases. The sequenced CDR3 bases are TGTGCCAGCAGTGTAAGCGGGACGAGTAATGAG. Residues: CASSVSGTSNE. The entire CDR3 sequence reads CASSVSGTSNEQFF.

Notes on this clone: Read sequence stops 3 residues before the CDR3 end, and the germline J gene provides the missing end. The V gene is TRBV19, the J gene TRBJ2-1; weak D call: TRBD2 (5 bases). This CDR3 spans 16 amino acids. Per the germline V gene, CDR1 is LNHDA and CDR2 is SQIVND (reference sequence). Trimming stripped 6 bases from V and 4 bases from J, with 19 bases between. The sequenced CDR3 bases are TGTGCCAGTAGCCGTTTAACGGGATCGGGGTACAATGAG. Protein sequence: CASSRLTGSGYNE. The full CDR3 protein is CASSRLTGSGYNEQFF.

A word on this clone: The read gets to within 3 residues of the CDR3 end, and the germline J gene fills in the rest. The chain uses TRBV5-1 and TRBJ1-4; 7 nucleotides line up with TRBD1. The trim removed 0 bases at V and 4 bases at J, leaving 6 bases unmatched. The germline gives CDR1 SGHRS, CDR2 YFSETQ. The CDR3 has 16 amino acids. The CDR3 protein is CASSLVAGQFNEKLFF. CDR3 DNA, as far as it was read: TGCGCCAGCAGCTTGGTGGCGGGACAGTTTAATGAAAAA.

The covered CDR3 bases are TGTGCCAGCAGTGAACTTACAGCCTATCAGCCC. Its protein product is CASSELTAYQP. From start to end, the CDR3 is CASSELTAYQPQHF. The rearrangement joins TRBV2 to TRBJ1-5; D remains unclear. The read comes to an end 3 residues before the CDR3 does, leaving the germline J gene to fill in the end. The ends were cut back, 2 bases at V and 5 bases at J, with 10 bases in the middle. The CDR3 spans 14 residues. From germline, CDR1 is SNHLY and CDR2 FYNNEI. Full variable domain (outside the CDR3, taken from reference TRBV2 and TRBJ1-5): EPEVTQTPSHQVTQMGQEVILRCVPISNHLYFYWYRQILGQKVEFLVSFYNNEISEKSEIFDDQFSVERPDGSNFTLKIRSTKLEDSAMYFCASSELTAYQPQHFGDGTRLSIL.

As regards this clone: Coverage ceases 3 residues before the CDR3 finishes, and the germline J gene fills in the end. V usage is TRBV7-8 and J usage is TRBJ2-5, with a possible D match to TRBD2 (5 bases). CDR3 length: 14 amino acids. Germline CDR1 SGHVS, CDR2 FQNEAQ. Trimming took off 4 bases at V and 0 bases at J, with 9 bases between the two ends. CDR3 sequence reads: CASSSTNNQETQYF. The CDR3 bases that were read are TGTGCCAGCAGCTCGACTAACAACCAAGAGACC.

Details on this clone: Read data end 3 residues before the CDR3 end; the end is taken from the germline J gene. This sequence joins TRBV18 and TRBJ2-3; D is undetermined. Germline CDR1 KGHSH, CDR2 LQKENI. The CDR3 length is 17 residues. Trimming took 2 bases from V and 3 from J, leaving 18 bases between them. CDR3 amino acids: CASSPKPRSPGTDTQYF. The sequenced CDR3 bases are TGTGCCAGCTCACCAAAACCTAGGAGCCCTGGGACAGATACG.

As to this clone: The CDR3 end falls 3 residues outside the read, so it is completed with the germline J gene. The chain joins TRBV20-1 to TRBJ2-1; 11 positions agree with TRBD1. This CDR3 region has 15 residues. Germline CDR1 is DFQATT and CDR2 is SNEGSKA (reference sequence). Losses at the gene ends were 5 bases for V and 8 bases for J; bases not matched to a gene: 11. The CDR3 sequence is CSAWTGTGGIYEQFF. The covered CDR3 bases are TGCAGTGCTTGGACCGGGACAGGGGGAATTTATGAG.

A remark on this clone: The read ends 3 residues early relative to the CDR3; the germline J gene fills the gap. The chain joins TRBV2 to TRBJ1-5; D might be TRBD1 (5 bases). This CDR3 has 13 amino acids. Trimming cost V 8 bases and J 0 bases, with 8 bases left between them. Per germline, CDR1 SNHLY and CDR2 FYNNEI. Here the CDR3 reads CASRGDSNQPQHF. CDR3 DNA, as far as it was read: TGTGCCAGCCGGGGGGATAGCAATCAGCCC.

As for this clone: Read sequence stops 3 residues before the CDR3 end, and the germline J gene provides the missing end. This chain connects TRBV20-1 to TRBJ2-7; TRBD2 aligns across 9 bases. Looked up from germline, CDR1 is DFQATT and CDR2 is SNEGSKA (reference sequence). V trimming: 4 bases; J trimming: 4 bases; junction bases outside the gene matches: 2. The CDR3 is 12 residues long. CDR3 DNA, as far as it was read: TGCAGTGCTAAGACTAGCGGATACGAG. It encodes CSAKTSGYE. The whole CDR3 reads CSAKTSGYEQYF.

Comment on this clone: The read comes to an end 3 residues before the CDR3 does, leaving the germline J gene to fill in the end. V gene TRBV5-1 combines with J gene TRBJ1-1, with TRBD1 identical over 11 bases. Trimming cost V 3 bases and J 5 bases; bases outside gene matches: 6. Germline V gene lookup returns CDR1 SGHRS and CDR2 YFSETQ. This CDR3 comprises 15 residues. The part of the CDR3 DNA that was read is TGCGCCAGCAGCTCCCGGACAGGGGGCGGTACTGAA. As protein: CASSSRTGGGTE. The whole CDR3 protein is CASSSRTGGGTEAFF.

Comments on this clone: The read halts 3 residues ahead of the CDR3 end, with the missing end drawn from the germline J gene. The rearrangement links TRBV5-1 to TRBJ2-2, with TRBD2 matching 14 bases. CDR1 SGHRS and CDR2 YFSETQ come from the germline V gene. The CDR3 consists of 16 residues. With V trimmed by 7 bases and J by 5 bases, 7 bases remained unmatched. The CDR3 spells CASQGLAGDRTGELFF. The part of the CDR3 DNA that was read is TGCGCCAGCCAGGGACTAGCGGGAGATCGGACCGGGGAG. Supplemented by reference TRBV5-1 and TRBJ2-2, the full variable domain reads KAGVTQTPRYLIKTRGQQVTLSCSPISGHRSVSWYQQTPGQGLQFLFEYFSETQRNKGNFPGRFSGRQFSNSRSEMNVSTLELGDSALYLCASQGLAGDRTGELFFGEGSRLTVL.

In regard to this clone: The sample contains more than one DNA sequence encoding this CDR3. This CDR3 is CASSLGGQGSNEQFF. CDR3 DNA, as far as it was read: TGTGCCAGCAGCTTAGGGGGACAGGGGTCCAATGAG. This chain links TRBV7-2 with TRBJ2-1, with 10 positions matching TRBD1. The read ends 3 residues shy of where the CDR3 ends; the end is completed using the germline J gene. The V gene's germline CDR1 is SGHTA and CDR2 FQGNSA. This CDR3 is 15 amino acids long. Trimming at V came to 1 base and at J to 6 bases, leaving 3 bases not matched to a gene.

About this clone: The read halts 3 residues ahead of the CDR3 end, with the missing end drawn from the germline J gene. The gene calls are TRBV7-2 and TRBJ2-4; tentatively, D is TRBD1 (6 bases). Per germline, CDR1 SGHTA and CDR2 FQGNSA. The CDR3 extends over 13 amino acids. CDR3 DNA, as far as it was read: TGTGCCAGCAGCTTGGCCCCCTTGGGGGCT. This translates into CASSLAPLGA. The entire CDR3 reads CASSLAPLGAQYF.

Incomplete CDR3 DNA: TGTGCCAGCAGCTTTGGCGCAGGGGGCATAGATACG. It yields the protein CASSFGAGGIDT. The complete CDR3 sequence is CASSFGAGGIDTQYF. The V gene is TRBV5-6, the J gene TRBJ2-3, with TRBD1 matching over 8 bases. The read gets to within 3 residues of the CDR3 end, and the germline J gene fills in the rest. V shed 2 bases and J 5 bases; nucleotides not matched to a gene: 7. This CDR3 comprises 15 residues. Germline CDR1 SGHDT, CDR2 YYEEEE.

As to this clone: With the read ending 3 residues before the CDR3 end, the germline J gene is used to fill in that end. The chain joins TRBV5-1 to TRBJ2-5; tentatively, D is TRBD1 (6 bases). V was trimmed by 2 bases and J by 1 base, leaving 18 bases between them. Germline V gene sequence: CDR1 SGHRS, CDR2 YFSETQ. This CDR3 region has 17 residues. The covered CDR3 bases are TGCGCCAGCAGCTTACTAAATCTAGACAGGTCCCAAGAGACC. Translated, it gives CASSLLNLDRSQET. The whole CDR3 reads CASSLLNLDRSQETQYF.

Notes on this clone: The read ends 3 residues before the CDR3 terminus; that terminus is restored from the germline J gene. V gene TRBV6-1 combines with J gene TRBJ1-1, with D tentatively TRBD1 (5 bases). The CDR3 is made up of 15 amino acids. Germline lookup yields CDR1 MNHNS and CDR2 SASEGT. The ends were cut back, 2 bases at V and 5 bases at J, with 15 bases in the middle. The CDR3 region is CASSENWGDGTEAFF. CDR3 bases read: TGTGCCAGCAGTGAAAACTGGGGGGACGGGACTGAA.

A word on this clone: The CDR3 extends 3 residues past the end of the read, so its final part is completed from the germline J gene. The V call is TRBV20-1, the J call TRBJ2-1; tentatively, D is TRBD1 (6 bases). V shed 3 bases and J shed 0 bases, with 15 bases lying between them. CDR3 length: 16 residues. Germline values: CDR1 DFQATT, CDR2 SNEGSKA (reference sequence). CDR3: CSASPRGESSYNEQFF. CDR3 DNA (partial): TGCAGTGCTAGCCCCAGGGGCGAAAGCTCCTACAATGAG.